The present T cell receptor (beta chain) was sequenced within a study of PD-1 blockade in classical Hodgkin lymphoma. General observations from the study: When set against healthy donors, newly diagnosed patients were reported to show lower baseline TCR diversity.

Repertoires were generated with immunoSEQ multiplex PCR, while TCRdb's copy carries only in-frame clones and drops some. The profile covers 30,000 to 40,000 clones, with 80% to 90% appearing a single time and about 0.22% taken by the ten largest. For this clone: Its specificity is unknown.

Time point indicated: newly diagnosed, previously untreated cHL patient sample. Researchers report purifying CD4+ T cells from thawed PBMCs by magnetic negative selection. For comparison, PBMCs from newly diagnosed, untreated classical Hodgkin lymphoma were used. V was cut by 5 bases and J by 4 bases, with 14 bases left in between. Looked up from germline, CDR1 is LNHDA and CDR2 is SQIVND (reference sequence). CDR3 length equals 15 residues. The clonotype comes from a human donor with classical Hodgkin lymphoma. V is TRBV19 and J is TRBJ2-2; possibly TRBD2 for D (6 bases). Source material: CD4+ T cells from blood. CDR3 nucleotide sequence: TGTGCCAGTAGTGGGGGTCAGGGACTCACCGGGGAGCTGTTTTTT. Protein: CASSGGQGLTGELFF.